This TCR beta chain emerged from a study of CD8+ T cells in alopecia areata. Findings and limits, study-wide: TCR sharing was clearer in mice than between patients, perhaps partly owing to patient HLA diversity. Greater clonality was observed in lesional scalp samples, especially alopecia totalis/universalis, versus normal scalp.

Samples from alopecia areata patients were lesional scalp punch biopsies and peripheral blood. Following extraction, RNA underwent reverse transcription to cDNA, which served as the sequencing template. Produced via immunoSEQ multiplex PCR; TCRdb's table is partial and in-frame only. Here the sample spans under 150,000 clones, about 51% being singletons. As for this clone: The antigen is undetermined.

Germline V gene sequence: CDR1 MDHEN, CDR2 SYDVKM. The V and J ends lost 5 bases and 9 bases respectively, with 11 bases between them. The CDR3 length is 12 residues. This TCR came from a human donor with alopecia areata. The chain couples TRBV28 to TRBJ2-1, with D hard to call. The sequenced material came from NKG2D-low CD8+ T cells sorted from blood. The CDR3 here is CASSPPLGEQFF. CDR3 nucleotide sequence: TGTGCCAGCAGTCCGCCGCTAGGTGAGCAGTTCTTC. Based on the CDR3 plus reference TRBV28 and TRBJ2-1, the full variable domain is DVKVTQSSRYLVKRTGEKVFLECVQDMDHENMFWYRQDPGLGLRLIYFSYDVKMKEKGDIPEGYSVSREKKERFSLILESASTNQTSMYLCASSPPLGEQFFGPGTRLTVL.